The clone carrying this TCR beta chain has ten or more counts. This record comes from a study of neurological immune-mediated disorders. At the level of the study: A relapsing-remitting course was seen in about 90% of the roughly 35 multiple sclerosis patients and a secondary progressive course in 3.

The V gene end was trimmed by 6 bases and the J gene end by 2 bases; junction bases not matched to a gene: 6. The germline CDR1 and CDR2 sequences are DFQATT and SNEGSKA (reference sequence). The CDR3 sequence is 13 residues long. TCRdb processed the 5' RACE reads anew with MiXCR; each CDR3 protein has one entry. The table records over 45,000 distinct CDR3 sequences, approximately 3% of them present only once. The TCR was taken from a woman aged 50 to 60 with multiple sclerosis. The sample comprised PBMCs. The chain couples TRBV20-1 to TRBJ2-7; 8 nucleotides match TRBD1. CDR3 nucleotide sequence: TGCAGTGCCGTCCAGGGGGCGGCCTACGAGCAGTACTTC. Translating gives CSAVQGAAYEQYF.